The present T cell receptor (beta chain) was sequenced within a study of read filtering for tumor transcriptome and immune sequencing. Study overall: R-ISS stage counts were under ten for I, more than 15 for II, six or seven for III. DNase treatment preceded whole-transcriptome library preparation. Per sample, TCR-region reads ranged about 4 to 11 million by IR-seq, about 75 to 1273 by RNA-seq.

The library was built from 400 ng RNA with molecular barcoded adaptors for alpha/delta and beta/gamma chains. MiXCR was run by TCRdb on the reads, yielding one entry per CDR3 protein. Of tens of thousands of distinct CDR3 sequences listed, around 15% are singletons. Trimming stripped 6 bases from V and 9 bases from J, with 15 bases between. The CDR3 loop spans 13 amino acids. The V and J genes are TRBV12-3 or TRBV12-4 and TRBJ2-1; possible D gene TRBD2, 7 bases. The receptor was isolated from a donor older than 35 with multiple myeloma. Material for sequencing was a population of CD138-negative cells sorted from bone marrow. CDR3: CASRGAGASEQFF. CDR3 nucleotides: TGTGCCAGCAGGGGGGCGGGAGCATCTGAGCAGTTCTTC.